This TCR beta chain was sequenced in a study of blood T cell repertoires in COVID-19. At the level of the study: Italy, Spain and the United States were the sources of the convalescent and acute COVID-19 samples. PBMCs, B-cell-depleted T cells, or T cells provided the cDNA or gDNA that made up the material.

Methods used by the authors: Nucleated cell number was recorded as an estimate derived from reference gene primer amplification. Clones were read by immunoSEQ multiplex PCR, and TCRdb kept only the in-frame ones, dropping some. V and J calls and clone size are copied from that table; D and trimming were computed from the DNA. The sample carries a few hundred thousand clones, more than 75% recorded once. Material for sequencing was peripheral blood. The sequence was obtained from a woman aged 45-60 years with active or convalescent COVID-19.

CDR3 sequence: CASSSDRGDGETQYF. The CDR3 DNA sequence: TGTGCCAGCAGCTCGGACAGGGGTGACGGAGAGACCCAGTACTTC. The J gene is TRBJ2-5, the V gene TRBV7-8, with TRBD1 identical over 9 bases. CDR1 and CDR2 (germline): SGHVS, FQNEAQ. The CDR3 covers 15 residues. Trimming cost V 4 bases and J 4 bases; bases outside gene matches: 7.